This TCR beta chain emerged from a study of technical replicates of blood from a handful of donors. Profiled with immunoSEQ multiplex PCR; TCRdb holds only in-frame clones, not every one. The sample contains 75,000 to 100,000 clones, about 96% of which appear only once. Trimming cost V 4 bases and J 0 bases, with 13 bases left between them. The germline CDR1 and CDR2 sequences are PRHDT and FYEKMQ (reference sequence). The CDR3 spans 16 residues. The rearrangement joins TRBV13 to TRBJ2-4; maybe TRBD2 (5 bases). Input material: T cells isolated from PBMCs. The clonotype was recovered from a human donor in good health. The CDR3 sequence: CASSSRTAIAKNIQYF. The CDR3 DNA follows: TGTGCCAGCAGCTCTAGGACTGCTATAGCCAAAAACATTCAGTACTTC.